Below, 5 T cell receptor beta chains from the same sample are listed, as sequenced in a study of radiotherapy plus CTLA-4 blockade in lung cancer. Only in-frame clones appear in the TCRdb table, and some are missing; sequencing was by immunoSEQ multiplex PCR. The sample lists about 59,000 clones, around 77% occurring once. Here the sequenced sample was peripheral blood, taken from a patient treated with radiotherapy plus ipilimumab. Source of these receptors: a human donor with non-small cell lung cancer who had a complete response to radiotherapy plus ipilimumab.

V is TRBV6-6 and J is TRBJ2-7; 8 bases are shared with TRBD1. The CDR3 spans 13 residues. In germline, CDR1 is MNHNY, CDR2 SVGAGI (reference sequence). J was trimmed by 3 bases and V by 9 bases; bases with no gene match: 7. The CDR3 coding sequence is TGTGCCAGTTGCCGGACAGGGAACTACGAGCAGTACTTC. Protein sequence: CASCRTGNYEQYF.

Of note for this clone: The same CDR3 also results from other DNA sequences found in this sample. The genes are TRBV7-9 and TRBJ1-1; 7 bases match TRBD1. CDR3 size: 14 residues. Germline V gene data show CDR1 as SEHNR and CDR2 as FQNEAQ (reference sequence). The junction had 0 bases not matched to a gene; V was cut back by 1 base and J by 1 base. CDR3 DNA sequence: TGTGCCAGCAGCTTAGGGACAGGGAACACTGAAGCTTTCTTT. Its translation: CASSLGTGNTEAFF.

V and J are TRBV6-5 and TRBJ1-4; D gene unclear. Germline assignment: CDR1 MNHEY and CDR2 SVGAGI. This CDR3 is 14 amino acids long. V was shortened by 4 bases and J by 2 bases, with 8 bases between the two germline ends. The CDR3 DNA sequence: TGTGCCAGCAGTTCGGGGAGGACTAATGAAAAACTGTTTTTT. Translated, it gives CASSSGRTNEKLFF.

The rearrangement links TRBV6-1 to TRBJ2-7; D possibly corresponds to TRBD1 (5 bases). Germline V CDR1 and CDR2: MNHNS, SASEGT. The CDR3 loop spans 16 amino acids. Trimming left V 0 bases short and J 0 bases short, with 12 bases between. CDR3 bases: TGTGCCAGCAGTGAAGCGCGGACACGAAACTCCTACGAGCAGTACTTC. It translates to CASSEARTRNSYEQYF.

The CDR3 is CASSLEVRGKGYTF. The CDR3 DNA reads TGTGCCAGCAGCTTGGAGGTCAGGGGTAAGGGCTACACCTTC. J is TRBJ1-2 and V is TRBV5-6; TRBD1 is a possible D gene (6 bases). With 0 bases removed from V and 8 bases from J, the gap between germline ends came to 14 bases. Per the germline V gene, CDR1 is SGHDT and CDR2 is YYEEEE. This CDR3 comprises 14 residues.